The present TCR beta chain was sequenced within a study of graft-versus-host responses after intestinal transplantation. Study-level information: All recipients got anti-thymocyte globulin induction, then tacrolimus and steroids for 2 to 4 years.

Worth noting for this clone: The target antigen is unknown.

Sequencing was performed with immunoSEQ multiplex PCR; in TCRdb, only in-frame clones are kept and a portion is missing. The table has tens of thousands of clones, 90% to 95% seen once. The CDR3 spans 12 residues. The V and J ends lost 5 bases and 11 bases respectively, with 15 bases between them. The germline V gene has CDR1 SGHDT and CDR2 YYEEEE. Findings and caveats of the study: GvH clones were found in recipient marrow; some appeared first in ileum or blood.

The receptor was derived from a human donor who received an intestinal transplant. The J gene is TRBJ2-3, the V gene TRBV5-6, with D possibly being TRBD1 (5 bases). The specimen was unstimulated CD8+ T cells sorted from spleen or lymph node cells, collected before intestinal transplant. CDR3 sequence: CASSYPGWGQYF. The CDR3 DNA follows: TGTGCCAGCAGTTACCCAGGGTGGGGGCAGTATTTT.